One sample yielded the 20 T cell receptor beta chains listed below, sequenced in a study of blood T cell repertoires in COVID-19 (TCRdb year 2020). Preparation of the library involved the immunoSEQ multiplex PCR assay. The source is immuneACCESS, and TCRdb retained only in-frame sequences with V and J called. Part of the clones is not carried over; for the studies checked, unresolved V genes explain less than half of this, and the remainder is unexplained. The sample includes some 160,000 clones, with around four fifths observed a single time. Roughly 2% of the sample comes from the top ten. Specimen: peripheral blood. These receptors were taken from a woman older than 75 with acute or convalescent COVID-19.

The genes are TRBV30 and TRBJ1-6; 11 bases agree with TRBD1. There are 15 residues in the CDR3. Germline V lookup: CDR1 GTSNPN, CDR2 SVGIG (reference sequence). J was trimmed by 9 bases and V by 3 bases; bases with no gene match: 7. The CDR3 sequence: CAWSIRTGGISPLHF. In DNA form, the CDR3 reads TGTGCCTGGAGCATCAGGACAGGGGGCATTTCACCCCTCCACTTT.

The J gene is TRBJ2-3, the V gene TRBV10-2; 14 bases map to TRBD2. This CDR3 has 18 amino acids. Germline V gives CDR1 WSHSY, CDR2 SAAADI. Unmatched junction bases numbered 10, after V lost 4 bases and J lost 4 bases. This chain's CDR3 is CASSGGFGTSGSADTQYF. Here the CDR3 DNA reads TGCGCCAGCAGTGGGGGGTTTGGGACTAGCGGGAGTGCAGATACGCAGTATTTT.

V and J are TRBV5-6 and TRBJ2-5; 9 nucleotides line up with TRBD2. CDR3 length equals 15 residues. The trim removed 4 bases at V and 2 bases at J, leaving 6 bases unmatched. Looked up from germline, CDR1 is SGHDT and CDR2 is YYEEEE. CDR3: CASSPAGGVQETQYF. The CDR3 DNA reads as TGTGCCAGCAGCCCGGCGGGGGGGGTTCAAGAGACCCAGTACTTC.

This clone was counted a single time. The CDR3 is CASSYSKERGPRGETQYF. Written as DNA, the CDR3 is TGTGCCAGCAGTTACTCGAAGGAGCGGGGGCCTCGGGGAGAGACCCAGTACTTC. The V and J genes are TRBV6-2 or TRBV6-3 and TRBJ2-5; 8 bases map to TRBD2. V dropped 0 bases and J dropped 4; count of bases not matched to a gene: 13. The length of the CDR3 is 18 residues. Germline V gene sequence: CDR1 MNHEY, CDR2 SVGEGT.

V usage is TRBV13 and J usage is TRBJ1-1; unclear D gene. Trimming took 1 base from V and 0 from J, leaving 12 bases between them. In germline, CDR1 is PRHDT, CDR2 FYEKMQ (reference sequence). This CDR3 region has 16 residues. The CDR3 spells CASSLVAPVMNTEAFF. The CDR3 nucleotides are TGTGCCAGCAGCTTAGTGGCACCCGTCATGAACACTGAAGCTTTCTTT.

The CDR3: CASSSGTGSVYEQFF. DNA for the CDR3: TGTGCCAGCAGCTCCGGGACAGGGTCTGTATATGAGCAGTTCTTC. V is TRBV7-3 and J is TRBJ2-1, with 9 bases fitting TRBD1. Looked up from germline, CDR1 is SGHTA and CDR2 is FQGTGA. Trimming at V came to 4 bases and at J to 8 bases, leaving 9 bases not matched to a gene. The CDR3 covers 15 residues.

This sequence joins TRBV7-8 and TRBJ1-3, with unresolved D. Germline V gene sequence: CDR1 SGHVS, CDR2 FQNEAQ. V dropped 4 bases and J dropped 8 bases, with 18 bases sitting between them. This CDR3 region has 15 residues. This CDR3 reads CASSSDTLAGYTIYF. The CDR3 DNA sequence: TGTGCCAGCAGCTCTGACACCCTGGCGGGTTACACCATATATTTT.

J is TRBJ2-5 and V is TRBV27; TRBD1 matches at 8 bases. The junction had 3 bases not matched to a gene; V was cut back by 5 bases and J by 1 base. Germline V lookup: CDR1 MNHEY, CDR2 SMNVEV (reference sequence). The length of the CDR3 is 14 residues. In nucleotides, the CDR3 is TGTGCCAGCAGTAAGCAGGGGGCCCAAGAGACCCAGTACTTC. The encoded protein is CASSKQGAQETQYF.

This clone showed up just a few times. The chain has TRBV6-1 and TRBJ2-2; TRBD1 is a possible D gene (5 bases). V was cut by 2 bases and J by 4 bases, with 11 bases left in between. The CDR3 covers 15 residues. Germline lookup yields CDR1 MNHNS and CDR2 SASEGT. DNA of the CDR3: TGTGCCAGCAGTGAAAGGGGCAGGACCACCGGGGAGCTGTTTTTT. This gives the protein CASSERGRTTGELFF.

The rearrangement uses TRBV3-1 (or the pseudogene TRBV3-2) and TRBJ2-7; 7 nucleotides agree with TRBD1. This CDR3 is built from 13 residues. From germline, CDR1 is LGHDT and CDR2 YNNKEL (reference sequence). V lost 1 base and J lost 12; bases outside the gene matches: 9. The CDR3 spells CASSQGRRDRVYF. CDR3 in DNA: TGTGCCAGCAGCCAAGGGCGCCGGGACAGAGTGTACTTC.

The V call is TRBV9, the J call TRBJ1-6; D is unclear. This CDR3 has 13 residues. V shed 0 bases and J shed 8 bases, with 6 bases lying between them. CDR1 is SGDLS and CDR2 is YYNGEE in the germline V gene. This chain's CDR3 is CASSVGTYSPLHF. DNA of the CDR3: TGTGCCAGCAGCGTAGGGACTTATTCACCCCTCCACTTT.

The chain recombines TRBV7-9 with TRBJ1-1; D is ambiguous. This CDR3 has 12 residues. CDR1 and CDR2 (germline): SEHNR, FQNEAQ (reference sequence). V was shortened by 4 bases and J by 1 base, with 4 bases between the two germline ends. The DNA of the CDR3 is TGTGCCAGCAGCTATCAGAACACTGAAGCTTTCTTT. Translated: CASSYQNTEAFF. The full variable domain, its missing parts supplied by reference TRBV7-9 and TRBJ1-1, is DTGVSQNPRHKITKRGQNVTFRCDPISEHNRLYWYRQTLGQGPEFLTYFQNEAQLEKSRLLSDRFSAERPKGSFSTLEIQRTEQGDSAMYLCASSYQNTEAFFGQGTRLTVV.

The rearrangement joins TRBV5-5 to TRBJ2-2; possible D gene TRBD2, 5 bases. The germline V gene encodes CDR1 SGHKS and CDR2 YYEKEE (reference sequence). The CDR3 loop spans 16 amino acids. Trimming left V 4 bases short and J 3 bases short, with 16 bases between. The chain's CDR3 is CASSPPTGMDTGELFF. The DNA for the CDR3 is TGTGCCAGCAGCCCACCGACGGGGATGGACACCGGGGAGCTGTTTTTT.

This rearrangement joins TRBV3-1 (or the pseudogene TRBV3-2) to TRBJ1-4; D perhaps matches TRBD1 (6 bases). The CDR3 contains 15 residues. With 2 bases removed from V and 8 bases from J, the gap between germline ends came to 15 bases. The germline V gene encodes CDR1 LGHDT and CDR2 YNNKEL (reference sequence). This CDR3 is CASSQRVGGNEKLFF. In DNA form, the CDR3 reads TGTGCCAGCAGCCAAAGGGTAGGGGGTAACGAAAAACTGTTTTTT.

The J gene is TRBJ1-3, the V gene TRBV18; D call uncertain. V was shortened by 6 bases and J by 2 bases, with 17 bases between the two germline ends. This CDR3 is 16 amino acids long. CDR1 KGHSH and CDR2 LQKENI come from the germline V gene. The CDR3 region is CASSPLSGDTGNTIYF. In DNA form, the CDR3 reads TGTGCCAGCTCGCCCCTATCGGGTGATACTGGAAACACCATATATTTT.

The chain recombines TRBV19 with TRBJ1-3; D remains unclear. This CDR3 spans 16 amino acids. The germline V and J ends were trimmed by 5 bases and 1 base, with 15 bases remaining between them. Germline CDR1 and CDR2: LNHDA and SQIVND (reference sequence). CDR3 sequence reads: CASSFLKRESGNTIYF. In DNA, the CDR3 is TGTGCCAGTAGTTTCCTGAAGAGAGAGTCTGGAAACACCATATATTTT.

J is TRBJ2-5 and V is TRBV4-3, with 9 bases matching TRBD2. This CDR3 region has 17 residues. CDR1 and CDR2 (germline): LGHNA, YSLEER. V lost 0 bases to trimming and J lost 0 bases; unmatched junction nucleotides: 5. The CDR3 reads CASSQDETSGDQETQYF. CDR3 sequence (DNA): TGCGCCAGCAGCCAAGATGAGACTAGCGGCGACCAAGAGACCCAGTACTTC.

V gene TRBV5-5 combines with J gene TRBJ2-5; 14 nucleotides agree with TRBD2. J gave up 1 base and V 1 base, and 6 bases lay outside the gene matches. This CDR3 has 18 amino acids. Germline V gene data show CDR1 as SGHKS and CDR2 as YYEKEE (reference sequence). In DNA, the CDR3 is TGTGCCAGCAGCTTGACGGGACTAGCGGGGGAGCTCCAAGAGACCCAGTACTTC. This codes for CASSLTGLAGELQETQYF.

The rearrangement uses TRBV27 and TRBJ2-3, with TRBD1 identical over 9 bases. Germline CDR1 MNHEY, CDR2 SMNVEV (reference sequence). V was clipped by 7 bases and J by 4 bases; unmatched bases: 9. The CDR3 loop spans 15 amino acids. The CDR3 DNA reads TGTGCCAGCACCCCGGGACAGGGAGACTCAGATACGCAGTATTTT. Protein: CASTPGQGDSDTQYF.

This clone has a handful of counts. This CDR3 reads CASTYGGNTEAFF. The CDR3 coding sequence is TGCGCCAGCACATACGGGGGGAACACTGAAGCTTTCTTT. The chain couples TRBV4-3 to TRBJ1-1; D possibly corresponds to TRBD1 (5 bases). The CDR3 has 13 amino acids. Trimming pared 7 bases from V and 1 base from J, leaving 10 bases between. Per the germline V gene, CDR1 is LGHNA and CDR2 is YSLEER.